This paragraph covers one T cell receptor (beta chain) sequence. Its antigen is currently unknown. Treatment given: over 15 received Ad26.COV2.S at low or high dose, single or two shots; five or six received placebo; per-sample allocation not given. Each sample was drawn 63 days after the first injection (of vaccine or placebo). CDR3 length: 16 residues. Trimming took 3 bases from V and 2 from J, leaving 15 bases between them. The germline V gene has CDR1 LNHDA and CDR2 SQIVND (reference sequence). The sample belongs to a study of Ad26.COV2.S vaccination and SARS-CoV-2 variants. Study-wide background: Within the COV1001 Ad26.COV2.S trial arm, the donor was enrolled. Regarding the study as a whole: The TCR breadth and depth analyses may have produced an underestimate of total T cell responses.

Assay used: immunoSEQ multiplex PCR; TCRdb lists only in-frame clones, some missing. Here the sample spans some 640,000 clones, 89% being singletons. The sequence came from a person between 18 and 59 years old who received the Ad26.COV2.S COVID-19 vaccine or a placebo. The chain is built from TRBV19 and TRBJ2-3, with unresolved D. The sample in question was peripheral blood, obtained in a trial of Ad26.COV2.S vaccine versus placebo. The DNA of the CDR3 is TGTGCCAGTAGTATCGACCACGACTTAGCCACAGATACGCAGTATTTT. Translation: CASSIDHDLATDTQYF.